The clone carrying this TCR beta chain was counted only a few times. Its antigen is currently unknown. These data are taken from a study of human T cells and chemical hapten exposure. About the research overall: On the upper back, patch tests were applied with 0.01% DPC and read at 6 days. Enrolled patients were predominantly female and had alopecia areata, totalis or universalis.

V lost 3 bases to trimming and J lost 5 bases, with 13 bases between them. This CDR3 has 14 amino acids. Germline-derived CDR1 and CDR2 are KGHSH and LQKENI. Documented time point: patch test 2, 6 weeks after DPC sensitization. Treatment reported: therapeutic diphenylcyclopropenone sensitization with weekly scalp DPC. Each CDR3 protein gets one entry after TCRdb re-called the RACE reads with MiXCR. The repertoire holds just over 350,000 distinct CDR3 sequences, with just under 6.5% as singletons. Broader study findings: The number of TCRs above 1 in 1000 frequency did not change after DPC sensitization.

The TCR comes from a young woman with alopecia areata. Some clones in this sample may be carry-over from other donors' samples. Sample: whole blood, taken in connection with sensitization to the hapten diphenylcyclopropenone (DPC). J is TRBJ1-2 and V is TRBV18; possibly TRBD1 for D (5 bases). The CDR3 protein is CASSPNDRLYGYTF. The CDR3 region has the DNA TGTGCCAGCTCACCCAATGACAGACTGTATGGCTACACCTTC.